This T cell receptor beta chain emerged from a study of blood T cell repertoires in COVID-19 (TCRdb year 2020). About the investigation overall: Collaborator samples came from the United States, Italy and Spain and covered acute and convalescent phases of COVID-19. The samples were drawn from the first 160 participants of the ongoing ImmuneRACE study and from under 1,500 subjects provided by 6 global collaborators. The prospective study material was composed of cDNA or gDNA derived from T cells, B-cell-depleted T cells, or PBMCs. Where HLA class I and class II types were available, the types were taken from metadata supplied by the sample provider, not from assay-based typing. Deeply sampled blood TCRbeta repertoires from subjects exposed to, actively infected with, or recovered from COVID-19 were included in the dataset. A de-identified subject ID, COVID-19 status, age in years and sex were almost always included in the sample metadata. The repertoires were made available in a free public database intended to serve as a resource for research on the immune response to SARS-CoV-2.

Of note for this clone: Its antigen remains undetermined. Base qualities were left out, and no much larger clone turns up one base away.

Broader findings and caveats from the paper: Clinical and demographic metadata were provided uncurated, with the amount varying by source and participant.

Collaborating institutions collected whole blood in K2EDTA tubes following their own protocols. Collaborator samples were shipped for TCRbeta analysis as frozen whole blood, isolated PBMCs, or DNA extracted from either sample type. Reading the germline V gene (reference sequence) gives CDR1 LNHDA and CDR2 SQIVND. The germline V and J ends show losses of 5 bases and 4 bases respectively, and no gene match explains 8 bases of the junction. From the cysteine through the phenylalanine, the CDR3 covers 15 amino acids. Only the CDR3 DNA is retained, 45 bases long and in frame from the first base. The immunoSEQ Assay, a bias-controlled multiplex PCR, was used to amplify TCRbeta CDR3 regions from genomic DNA. Per the authors' processing: The number of nucleated cells in each sample was estimated by amplification of reference gene primers within the assay. To quantify the absolute abundance of each unique TCRbeta CDR3 rearrangement, sequence reads were collapsed and filtered. For each sample, productive Simpson clonality was calculated by taking the square root of Simpson's diversity index across productive rearrangements. The source is immuneACCESS, and TCRdb retained only in-frame sequences with V and J called. Part of the clones is not carried over; for the studies checked, unresolved V genes explain less than half of this, and the remainder is unexplained. The V and J calls and clone size come from that table; D and trimming were worked out from the DNA. The sample table lists about 200,000 clones, around 75% of them with a count of one. The ten largest make up 4% to 5.5% of the sample.

This receptor chain uses TRBV19 and TRBJ1-2; a stretch of 9 junction bases matches TRBD1. The sequence was collected from a human donor in a cohort sampled during active COVID-19. The sequenced sample was peripheral blood. In nucleotides, the sequence is TGTGCCAGTAGTTTACCGGGACAGGGAACCTATGGCTACACCTTC. It translates to CASSLPGQGTYGYTF.